This T cell receptor beta chain was sequenced in a study of metastatic and nonmetastatic thyroid tumors. Looked up from germline, CDR1 is SGHRS and CDR2 is YFSETQ. V was cut by 1 base and J by 4 bases, with 9 bases left in between. The CDR3 is made up of 13 amino acids. Each patient came to thyroid surgery without any prior treatment (of any kind). This clone was detected many times. MiXCR was used by TCRdb to re-call the PCR reads. This repertoire shows 35,000 to 50,000 clones, roughly a sixth found once; its top ten account for approximately 9.9%. This sequence was found in a female donor with papillary thyroid cancer or a benign thyroid nodule (not recorded which). Some clones in this sample may be carry-over from other donors' samples. The sample taken for sequencing was tumor tissue. The chain uses TRBV5-1 and TRBJ2-7; D ambiguous. The CDR3 nucleotides are TGCGCCAGCAGCTTGAAGGTCGGATACGAGCAGTACTTC. This sequence encodes CASSLKVGYEQYF.